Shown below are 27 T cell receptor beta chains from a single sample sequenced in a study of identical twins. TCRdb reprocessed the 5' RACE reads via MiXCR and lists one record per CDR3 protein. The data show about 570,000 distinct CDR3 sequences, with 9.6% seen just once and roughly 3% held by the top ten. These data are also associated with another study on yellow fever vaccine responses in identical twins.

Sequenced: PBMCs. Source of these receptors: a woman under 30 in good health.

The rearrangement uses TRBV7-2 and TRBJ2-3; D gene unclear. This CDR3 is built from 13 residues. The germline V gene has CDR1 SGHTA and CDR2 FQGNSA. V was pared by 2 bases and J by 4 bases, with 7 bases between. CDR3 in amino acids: CASSLLVADTQYF. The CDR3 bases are TGTGCCAGCAGCTTATTGGTAGCAGATACGCAGTATTTT.

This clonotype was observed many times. The CDR3 DNA reads TGTGCCAGCAACAAGAGACAGGGGGTTCGGACTGAAGCTTTCTTT. Translating it yields CASNKRQGVRTEAFF. The V call is TRBV27, the J call TRBJ1-1, with 9 bases that match TRBD1. Germline CDR1 and CDR2: MNHEY and SMNVEV (reference sequence). The CDR3 runs to 15 residues. V shed 7 bases and J 5 bases; nucleotides not matched to a gene: 11.

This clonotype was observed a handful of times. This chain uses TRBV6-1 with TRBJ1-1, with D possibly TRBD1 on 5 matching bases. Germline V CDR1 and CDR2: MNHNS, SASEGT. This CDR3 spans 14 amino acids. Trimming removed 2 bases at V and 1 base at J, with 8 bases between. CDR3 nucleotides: TGTGCCAGCAGTGAATTAGGACAGAACACTGAAGCTTTCTTT. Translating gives CASSELGQNTEAFF.

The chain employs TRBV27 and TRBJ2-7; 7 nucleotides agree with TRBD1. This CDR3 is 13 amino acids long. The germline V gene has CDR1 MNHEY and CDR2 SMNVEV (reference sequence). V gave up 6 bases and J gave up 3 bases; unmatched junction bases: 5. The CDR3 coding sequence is TGTGCCAGCAGACTAACAGGGGACTACGAGCAGTACTTC. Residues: CASRLTGDYEQYF.

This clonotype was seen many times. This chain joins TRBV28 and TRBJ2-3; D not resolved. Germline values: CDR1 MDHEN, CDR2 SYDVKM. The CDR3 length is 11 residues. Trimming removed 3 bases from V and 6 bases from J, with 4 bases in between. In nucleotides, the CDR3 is TGTGCCAGCAGTTTCGATGATACGCAGTATTTT. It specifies CASSFDDTQYF.

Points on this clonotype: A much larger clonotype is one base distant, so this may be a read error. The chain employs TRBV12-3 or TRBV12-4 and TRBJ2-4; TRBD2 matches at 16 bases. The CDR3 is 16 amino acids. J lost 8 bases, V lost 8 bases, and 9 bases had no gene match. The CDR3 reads CASGSGLAGGGYIQYF. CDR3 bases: TGTGCCAGCGGTTCGGGACTAGCGGGAGGGGGGTACATTCAGTACTTC.

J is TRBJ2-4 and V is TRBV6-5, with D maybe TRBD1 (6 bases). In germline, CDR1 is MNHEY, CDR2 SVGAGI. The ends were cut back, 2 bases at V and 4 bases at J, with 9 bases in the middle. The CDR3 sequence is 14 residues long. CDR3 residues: CASSYPDSKNIQYF. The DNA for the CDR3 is TGTGCCAGCAGTTACCCGGACAGTAAAAACATTCAGTACTTC.

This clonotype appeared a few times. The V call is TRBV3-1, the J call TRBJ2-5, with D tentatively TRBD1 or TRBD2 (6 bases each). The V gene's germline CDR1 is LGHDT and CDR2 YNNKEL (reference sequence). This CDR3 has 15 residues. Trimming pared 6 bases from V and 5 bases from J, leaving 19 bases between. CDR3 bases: TGTGCCAGCAGTCAAAGGGGGGAATTTACGGAGACCCAGTACTTC. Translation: CASSQRGEFTETQYF.

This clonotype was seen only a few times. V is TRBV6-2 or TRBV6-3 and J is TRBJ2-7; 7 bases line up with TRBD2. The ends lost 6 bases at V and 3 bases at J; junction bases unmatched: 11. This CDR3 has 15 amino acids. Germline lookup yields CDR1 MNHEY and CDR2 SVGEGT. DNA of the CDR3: TGTGCCAGCAGCTCTCCCGGGACTACAGGCTACGAGCAGTACTTC. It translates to CASSSPGTTGYEQYF.

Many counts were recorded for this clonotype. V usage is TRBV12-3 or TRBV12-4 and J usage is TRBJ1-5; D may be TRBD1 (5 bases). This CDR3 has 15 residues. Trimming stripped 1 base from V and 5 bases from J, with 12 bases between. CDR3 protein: CASSLGAGLYQPQHF. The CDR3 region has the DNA TGTGCCAGCAGTTTAGGGGCAGGGTTATATCAGCCCCAGCATTTT.

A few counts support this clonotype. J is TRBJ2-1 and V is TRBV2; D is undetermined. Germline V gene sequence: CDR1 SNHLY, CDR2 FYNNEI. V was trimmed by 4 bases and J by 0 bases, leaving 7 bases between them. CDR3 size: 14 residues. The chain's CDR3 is CASSAQLSYNEQFF. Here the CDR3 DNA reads TGTGCCAGCAGTGCTCAGCTCTCCTACAATGAGCAGTTCTTC.

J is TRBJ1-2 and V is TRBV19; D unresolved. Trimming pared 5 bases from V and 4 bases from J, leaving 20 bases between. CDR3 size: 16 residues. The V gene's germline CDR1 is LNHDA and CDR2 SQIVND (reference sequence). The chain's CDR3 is CASSAPQHGSSYGYTF. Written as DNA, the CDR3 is TGTGCCAGTAGTGCGCCACAACACGGGTCTAGCTATGGCTACACCTTC.

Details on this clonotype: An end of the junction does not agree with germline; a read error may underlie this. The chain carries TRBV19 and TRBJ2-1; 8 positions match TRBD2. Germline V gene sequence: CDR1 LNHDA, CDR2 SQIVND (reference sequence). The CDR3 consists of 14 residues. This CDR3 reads CASSKRGPYNEQFF. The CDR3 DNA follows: TGTGCCAGCAGTAAGCGGGGGCCCTACAATGAGCAGTTCTTC.

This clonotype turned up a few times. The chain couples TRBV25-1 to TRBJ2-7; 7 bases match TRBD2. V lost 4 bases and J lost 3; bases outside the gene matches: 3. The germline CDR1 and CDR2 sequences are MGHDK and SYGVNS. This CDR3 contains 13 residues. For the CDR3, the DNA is TGTGCCAGCAGTGGGGAGGGCTACTACGAGCAGTACTTC. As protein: CASSGEGYYEQYF.

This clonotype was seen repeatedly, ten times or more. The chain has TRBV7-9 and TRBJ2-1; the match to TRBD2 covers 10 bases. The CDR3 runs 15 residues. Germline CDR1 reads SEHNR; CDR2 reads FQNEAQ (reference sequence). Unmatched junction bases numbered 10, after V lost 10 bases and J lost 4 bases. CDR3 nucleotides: TGTGCCATCAAGAAAGCGGGAGGGAGATACAATGAGCAGTTCTTC. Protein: CAIKKAGGRYNEQFF.

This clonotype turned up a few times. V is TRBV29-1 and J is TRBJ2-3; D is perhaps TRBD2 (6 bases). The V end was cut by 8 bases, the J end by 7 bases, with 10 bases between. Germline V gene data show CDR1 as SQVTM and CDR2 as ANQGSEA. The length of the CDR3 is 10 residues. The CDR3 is CSFSGHTQYF. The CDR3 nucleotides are TGCAGCTTCAGCGGGCATACGCAGTATTTT.

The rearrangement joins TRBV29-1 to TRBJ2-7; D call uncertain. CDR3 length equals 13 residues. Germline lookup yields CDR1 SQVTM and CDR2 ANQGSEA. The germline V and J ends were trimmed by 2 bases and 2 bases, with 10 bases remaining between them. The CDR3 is CSVELGRTYEQYF. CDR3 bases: TGCAGCGTTGAATTGGGCAGGACCTACGAGCAGTACTTC.

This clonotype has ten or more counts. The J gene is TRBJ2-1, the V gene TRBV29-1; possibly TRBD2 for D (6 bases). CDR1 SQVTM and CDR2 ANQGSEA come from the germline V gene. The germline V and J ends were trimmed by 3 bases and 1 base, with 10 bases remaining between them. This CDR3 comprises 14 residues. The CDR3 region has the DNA TGCAGCGTTGAGGCGCGGGGATCCTACAATGAGCAGTTCTTC. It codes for CSVEARGSYNEQFF.

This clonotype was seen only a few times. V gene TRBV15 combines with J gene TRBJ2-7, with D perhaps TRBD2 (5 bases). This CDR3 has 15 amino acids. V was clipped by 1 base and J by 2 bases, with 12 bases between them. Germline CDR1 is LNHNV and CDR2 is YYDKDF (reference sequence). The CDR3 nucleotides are TGTGCCACCAGCAGAGTAGAGGGTCGAACCTACGAGCAGTACTTC. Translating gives CATSRVEGRTYEQYF.

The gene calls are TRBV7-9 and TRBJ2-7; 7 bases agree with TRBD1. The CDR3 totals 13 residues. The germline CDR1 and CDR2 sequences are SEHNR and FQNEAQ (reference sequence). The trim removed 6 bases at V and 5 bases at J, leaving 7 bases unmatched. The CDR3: CASSFGQVHEQYF. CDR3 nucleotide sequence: TGTGCCAGCAGTTTTGGACAGGTCCACGAGCAGTACTTC.

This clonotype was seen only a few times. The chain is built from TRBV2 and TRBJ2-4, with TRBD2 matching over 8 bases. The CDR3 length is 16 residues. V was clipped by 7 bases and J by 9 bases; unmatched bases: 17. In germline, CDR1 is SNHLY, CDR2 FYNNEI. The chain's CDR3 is CASISGGLVKRSIQYF. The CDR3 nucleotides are TGTGCCAGCATCTCCGGGGGACTAGTGAAAAGGAGCATTCAGTACTTC.

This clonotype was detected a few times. In DNA, the CDR3 is TGCAGTGCTAGGCCCCGGGGCCAGAACACTGAAGCTTTCTTT. Protein sequence: CSARPRGQNTEAFF. The chain links TRBV20-1 to TRBJ1-1; D is perhaps TRBD1 (5 bases). This CDR3 region has 14 residues. Germline CDR1 DFQATT, CDR2 SNEGSKA (reference sequence). Trimming shortened V by 3 bases and J by 1 base, and 12 bases separated the two germline ends.

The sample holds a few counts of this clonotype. DNA of the CDR3: TGTGCCAGCAGCCTGGACTCCACCTTTGCGGGTGAGCAGTTCTTC. It yields the protein CASSLDSTFAGEQFF. This chain uses TRBV9 with TRBJ2-1, with a weak D call TRBD2 (5 bases). The germline V gene has CDR1 SGDLS and CDR2 YYNGEE. Trimming left V 4 bases short and J 9 bases short, with 20 bases between. This CDR3 spans 15 amino acids.

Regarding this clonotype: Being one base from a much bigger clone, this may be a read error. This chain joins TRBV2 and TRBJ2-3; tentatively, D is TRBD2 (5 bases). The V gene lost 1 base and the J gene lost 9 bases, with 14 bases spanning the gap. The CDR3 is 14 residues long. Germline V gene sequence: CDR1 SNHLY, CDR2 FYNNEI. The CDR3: CASSEGLGLWTQYF. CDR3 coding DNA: TGTGCCAGCAGTGAAGGGCTTGGACTGTGGACGCAGTATTTT.

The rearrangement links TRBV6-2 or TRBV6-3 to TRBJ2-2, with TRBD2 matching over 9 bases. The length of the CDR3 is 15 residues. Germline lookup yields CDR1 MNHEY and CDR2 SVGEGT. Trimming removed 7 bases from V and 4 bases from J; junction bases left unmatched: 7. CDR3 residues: CASTKLAGPTGELFF. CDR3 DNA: TGTGCCAGCACCAAACTAGCGGGCCCCACCGGGGAGCTGTTTTTT.

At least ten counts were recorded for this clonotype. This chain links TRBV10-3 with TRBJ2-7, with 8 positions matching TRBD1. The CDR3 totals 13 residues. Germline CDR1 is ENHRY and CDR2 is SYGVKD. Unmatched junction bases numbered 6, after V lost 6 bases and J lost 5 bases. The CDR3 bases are TGTGCCATCAGGCCTTCGGACAGGGACGAGCAGTACTTC. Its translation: CAIRPSDRDEQYF.

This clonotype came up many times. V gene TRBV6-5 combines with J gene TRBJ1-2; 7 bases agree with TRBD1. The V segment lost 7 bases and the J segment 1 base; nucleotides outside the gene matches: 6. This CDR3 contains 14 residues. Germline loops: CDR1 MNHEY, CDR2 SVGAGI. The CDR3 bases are TGTGCCAGCACTTCGACAGGGCATAACTATGGCTACACCTTC. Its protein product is CASTSTGHNYGYTF.